Given below is one T cell receptor beta chain in context. These data originate in a study of CD8+CD57+ T cells in acquired aplastic anemia. CDR1 and CDR2 (germline): LNHDA, SQIVND (reference sequence). Trimming shortened V by 4 bases and J by 0 bases, and 4 bases separated the two germline ends. CDR3 size: 13 residues. The authors sequenced patients whose flow cytometry had shown CD8+CD57+ cell expansion. The patients, all of them, had severe acquired aplastic anemia. Genomic DNA, serving as template, underwent TCR beta VDJ and CDR3 profiling. TCRdb called the reads again in MiXCR, with one record for every CDR3 protein. Counted here are around 430,000 distinct CDR3 sequences, less than 35% occurring once; the ten biggest clones make up 0.82%.

Sequenced sample: sorted CD4+, CD8+, or CD8+CD57+ T cells (not recorded which) from PBMCs. The sequence derives from a human donor with aplastic anemia. V is TRBV19 and J is TRBJ1-3; D remains ambiguous. The CDR3 reads CASSKASGNTIYF. The CDR3 DNA sequence: TGTGCCAGTAGTAAAGCCTCTGGAAACACCATATATTTT.